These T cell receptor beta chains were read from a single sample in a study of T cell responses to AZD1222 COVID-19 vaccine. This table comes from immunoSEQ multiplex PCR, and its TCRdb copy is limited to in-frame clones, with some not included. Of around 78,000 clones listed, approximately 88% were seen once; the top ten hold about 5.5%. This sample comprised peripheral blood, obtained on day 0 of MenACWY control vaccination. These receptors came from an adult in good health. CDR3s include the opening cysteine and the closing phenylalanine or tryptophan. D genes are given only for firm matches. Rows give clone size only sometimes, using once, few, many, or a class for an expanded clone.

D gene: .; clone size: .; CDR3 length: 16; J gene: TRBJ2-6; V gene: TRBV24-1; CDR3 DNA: TGTGCCACCAGTGTGACGGACAGAACTGGGGCCAACGTCCTGACTTTC; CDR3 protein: CATSVTDRTGANVLTF
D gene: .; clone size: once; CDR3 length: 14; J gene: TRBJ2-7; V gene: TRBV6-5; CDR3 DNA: TGTGCCAGCAGAAAAGTTCAGGGAAGCTACGAGCAGTACTTC; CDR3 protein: CASRKVQGSYEQYF
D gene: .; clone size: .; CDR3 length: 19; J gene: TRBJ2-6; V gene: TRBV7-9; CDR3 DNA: TGTGCCAGCAGCTTACTAGAGGCAGGTGCCCCCTCTGGGGCCAACGTCCTGACTTTC; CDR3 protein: CASSLLEAGAPSGANVLTF
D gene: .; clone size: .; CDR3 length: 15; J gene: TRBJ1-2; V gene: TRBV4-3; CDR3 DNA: TGCGCCAGCAGCCAAGATGCGGGTACTAACTATGGCTACACCTTC; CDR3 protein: CASSQDAGTNYGYTF
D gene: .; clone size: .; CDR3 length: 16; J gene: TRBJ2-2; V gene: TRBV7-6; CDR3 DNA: TGTGCCAGCAGCTTAGTCGCGCAGTCGAACACCGGGGAGCTGTTTTTT; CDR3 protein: CASSLVAQSNTGELFF
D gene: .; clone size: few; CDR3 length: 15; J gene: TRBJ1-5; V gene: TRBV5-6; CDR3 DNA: TGTGCCAGCAGCCTCGACGGAGGGTTCGATCAGCCCCAGCATTTT; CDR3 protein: CASSLDGGFDQPQHF
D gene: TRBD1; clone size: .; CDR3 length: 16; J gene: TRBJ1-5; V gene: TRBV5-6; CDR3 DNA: TGTGCCAGCAGCCCTCGGACAGGGGCCCCCAATCAGCCCCAGCATTTT; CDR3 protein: CASSPRTGAPNQPQHF
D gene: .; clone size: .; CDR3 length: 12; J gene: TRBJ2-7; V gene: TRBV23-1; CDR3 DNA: TGCGCCACCCCGAGGGGTAGAAACGAGCAGTACTTC; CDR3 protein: CATPRGRNEQYF
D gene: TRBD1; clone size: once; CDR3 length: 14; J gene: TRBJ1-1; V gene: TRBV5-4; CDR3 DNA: TGTGCCAGCAGTCCCCGGGACAGGGGCACTGAAGCTTTCTTT; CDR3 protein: CASSPRDRGTEAFF
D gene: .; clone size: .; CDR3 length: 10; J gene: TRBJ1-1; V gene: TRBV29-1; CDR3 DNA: TGCAGCGTTGAACTGACCACGGCTTTCTTT; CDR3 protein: CSVELTTAFF
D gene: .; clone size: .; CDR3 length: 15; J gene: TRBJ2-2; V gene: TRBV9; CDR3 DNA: TGTGCCAGCAGCGCACGGGGTTCGAACACCGGGGAGCTGTTTTTT; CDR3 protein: CASSARGSNTGELFF
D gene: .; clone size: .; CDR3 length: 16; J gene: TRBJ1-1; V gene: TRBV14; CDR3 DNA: TGTGCCAGCAGCCAAGTTACAGCGGAGAGGAACACTGAAGCTTTCTTT; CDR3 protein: CASSQVTAERNTEAFF
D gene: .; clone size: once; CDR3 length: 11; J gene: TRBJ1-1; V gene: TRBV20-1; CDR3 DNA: TGCAGTGCTAGAGATCGGAGTACAGCTTTCTTT; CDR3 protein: CSARDRSTAFF
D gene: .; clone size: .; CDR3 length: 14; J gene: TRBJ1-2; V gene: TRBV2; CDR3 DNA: TGTGCCAGCAGTCGGGCCAGGGGCGACTATGGCTACACCTTC; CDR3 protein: CASSRARGDYGYTF
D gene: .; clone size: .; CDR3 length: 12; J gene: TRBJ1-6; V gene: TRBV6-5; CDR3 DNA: TGTGCCAGCAGCGCCGTGAATTCACCCCTCCACTTT; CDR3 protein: CASSAVNSPLHF
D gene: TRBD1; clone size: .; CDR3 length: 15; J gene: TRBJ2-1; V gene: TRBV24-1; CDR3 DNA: TGTGCCACCAGTGACCGCTTCAGGGGGCGGGATGAGCAGTTCTTC; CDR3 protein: CATSDRFRGRDEQFF
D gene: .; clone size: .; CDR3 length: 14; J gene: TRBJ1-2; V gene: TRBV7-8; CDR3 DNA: TGTGCCAGCAGCTTAGGGGACCTCGGGTATGGCTACACCTTC; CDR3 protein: CASSLGDLGYGYTF
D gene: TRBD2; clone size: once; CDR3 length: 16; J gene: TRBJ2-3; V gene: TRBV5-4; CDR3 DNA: TGTGCCAGCAGCCCGATCGGGCGGGGGGGCAGAGAAACGCAGTATTTT; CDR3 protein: CASSPIGRGGRETQYF
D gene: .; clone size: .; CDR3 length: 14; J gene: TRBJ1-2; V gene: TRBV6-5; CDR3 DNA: TGTGCCAGCAGCCAAGACTACTCCTTTGGCGGCTACACCTTC; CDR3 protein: CASSQDYSFGGYTF
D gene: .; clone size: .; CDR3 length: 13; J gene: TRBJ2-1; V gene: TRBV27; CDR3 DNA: TGTGCCAGCAGTTTTCTAAGCAATAATGAGCAGTTCTTC; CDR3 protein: CASSFLSNNEQFF
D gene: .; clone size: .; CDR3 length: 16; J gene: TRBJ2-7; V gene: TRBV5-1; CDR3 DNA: TGCGCCAGCAGCGAATCTACCTCTAACCCGGTATACGAGCAGTACTTC; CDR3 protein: CASSESTSNPVYEQYF
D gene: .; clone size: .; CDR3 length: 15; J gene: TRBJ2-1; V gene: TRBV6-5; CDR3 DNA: TGTGCCAGCACCCTAGAGGAACTTGGAAGCAATGAGCAGTTCTTC; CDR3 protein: CASTLEELGSNEQFF
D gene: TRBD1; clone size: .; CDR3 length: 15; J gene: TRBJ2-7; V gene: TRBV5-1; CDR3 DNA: TGCGCCAGCAGCTTAACAGGACAGGGGTTTTACGAGCAGTACTTC; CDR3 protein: CASSLTGQGFYEQYF
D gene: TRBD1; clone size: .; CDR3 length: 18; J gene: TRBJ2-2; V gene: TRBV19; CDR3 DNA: TGTGCCAGTAGTATATGGGACAGGGGGCCGGCTGACACCGGGGAGCTGTTTTTT; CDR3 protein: CASSIWDRGPADTGELFF
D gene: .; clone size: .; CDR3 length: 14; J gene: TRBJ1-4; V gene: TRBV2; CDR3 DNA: TGTGCCAGCAGTGATAGGACCACCACCGAAAAACTGTTTTTT; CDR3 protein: CASSDRTTTEKLFF
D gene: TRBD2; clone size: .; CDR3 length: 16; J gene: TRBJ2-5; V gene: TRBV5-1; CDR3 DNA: TGCGCCAGCAGCTTAGCGGGGGGGGATCCTCAAGAGACCCAGTACTTC; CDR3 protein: CASSLAGGDPQETQYF
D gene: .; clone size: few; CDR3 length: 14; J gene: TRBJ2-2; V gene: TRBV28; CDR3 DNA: TGTGCCAGCAGTTTTCCCGGGAACACCGGGGAGCTGTTTTTT; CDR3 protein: CASSFPGNTGELFF
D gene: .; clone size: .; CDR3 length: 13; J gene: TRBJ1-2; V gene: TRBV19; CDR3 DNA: TGTGCCAGTAGTTTGACCGAATTCTATGGCTACACCTTC; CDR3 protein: CASSLTEFYGYTF